This T cell receptor beta chain was observed in a study of PD-1 blockade in classical Hodgkin lymphoma. Whole-study results and caveats: CD4+ but not CD8+ TCR diversity rose significantly by C4D1.

The CDR3 length is 14 residues. Germline V gives CDR1 SGHDT, CDR2 YYEEEE. Trimming removed 2 bases from V and 4 bases from J, with 12 bases in between. Time point meaning: cycle 4 day 1 (C4D1), after 6 weeks of nivolumab. No patient escaped relapse after autologous stem cell transplantation, and brentuximab vedotin exposure varied. Magnetic negative selection purified CD4+ T cells from thawed PBMCs. To note about this clone: Its antigen is unknown.

Method: immunoSEQ multiplex PCR; TCRdb's copy keeps in-frame clones and lacks some. This sample has roughly 32,000 clones; about 94% occur once, and the top ten carry about 0.31%. This chain joins TRBV5-6 and TRBJ2-5; D is unresolved. The source is a human donor with classical Hodgkin lymphoma. The material sequenced was CD4+ T cells from blood, taken before the fourth cycle of nivolumab. The CDR3 nucleotides read TGTGCCAGCAGCTTTGGACCCTTTGGAGAGACCCAGTACTTC. Protein: CASSFGPFGETQYF. Combining the CDR3 with reference TRBV5-6 and TRBJ2-5 gives the whole variable domain DAGVTQSPTHLIKTRGQQVTLRCSPKSGHDTVSWYQQALGQGPQFIFQYYEEEERQRGNFPDRFSGHQFPNYSSELNVNALLLGDSALYLCASSFGPFGETQYFGPGTRLLVL.